The rows below give T cell receptor beta chains drawn from one sample of a study of T cell responses to AZD1222 COVID-19 vaccine. The method was immunoSEQ multiplex PCR; TCRdb's version includes in-frame clones alone and lacks a portion of them. The sample consists of 90,000 or so clones, around 90% of them appearing once. The sample in question was peripheral blood, obtained on day 0 of AZD1222 vaccination. These receptors were collected from an adult in good health. CDR3s include the opening cysteine and the closing phenylalanine or tryptophan. Each record gives: V gene, CDR3 protein.

TRBV21-1 CASSTGQRPIVATGELFF
TRBV5-5 CASSLAAGDSGNTIYF
TRBV9 CASSEAGAHNEQFF
TRBV28 CASSSRTGSYNSPLHF
TRBV4-1 CASSQGEYSSGNTIYF
TRBV4-1 CASSHVAGSTDTQYF
TRBV5-4 CASSLFIGGGTNEKLFF
TRBV5-1 CASSPMESSYEQYF
TRBV2 CASRPDRTGLNQPQHF
TRBV7-8 CASSTRQAGPYEQYF
TRBV2 CASSGTGGYSNQPQHF
TRBV27 CASSFLSGQPQHF
TRBV2 CASSGGQLDTQYF
TRBV5-6 CASSLWDGRLSPLHF
TRBV5-1 CASSFGLGGYEQYF
TRBV29-1 CSVEGLAGLLMYNEQFF
TRBV29-1 CSVASGGNQPQHF
TRBV30 CAWNYRGNSPLHF
TRBV27 CASSSRSRTREQGEQFF
TRBV7-9 CASSSSDVSSYEQYF
TRBV6-6 CASSYEDRSTYGYTF
TRBV5-1 CASSRLADNEQFF
TRBV7-8 CASSWGFQGETQYF
TRBV27 CASRKLVAKNIQYF
TRBV29-1 CSVVRNNEQFF
TRBV20-1 CSASPRWQTSSYEQYF
TRBV28 CATKLQGVYMNTEAFF
TRBV11-2 CASRGGETQYF
TRBV3-1/TRBV3-2 CASSQVGGGSPLHF
TRBV19 CASSPRPHYGYTF
TRBV29-1 CSVGEGAYQPQHF
TRBV19 CASIGTSWTYTGELFF
TRBV5-4 CASSSRLAGVTDTQYF
TRBV5-1 CASSLAGLAGGAYNEQFF
TRBV9 CASSVATGGWTGELFF
TRBV25-1 CASTGENTEAFF